The clone carrying this T cell receptor (beta chain) was observed a few times. Its antigen is still unknown. This entry is derived from a study of CD8 T cells in ankylosing spondylitis. Study-wide results and limits: Significant enrichment of disease-linked clones was reported in matched ankylosing spondylitis synovial fluid. Ankylosing spondylitis blood appeared to carry a characteristic TCR beta motif of several highly homologous variants. Researchers report that disease-linked clones proved CD8+ and relatively rare in peripheral blood.

CDR3 length equals 13 residues. V lost 2 bases and J 5 bases, leaving 9 bases between the germline ends. Making the TCR beta libraries involved quantitative 5'-RACE with molecular barcodes. TCRdb re-called the 5' RACE reads with MiXCR, one entry per CDR3 protein. The sample holds some 92,000 distinct CDR3 sequences, 25% to 35% seen once. Sequenced sample: blood, either unsorted or a sorted T cell fraction (not recorded which). This receptor was obtained from a male donor with ankylosing spondylitis or in good health (not recorded which). The rearrangement links TRBV12-3 or TRBV12-4 to TRBJ1-1; D call uncertain. CDR3: CASSLQKGTEAFF. In DNA, the CDR3 is TGTGCCAGCAGTTTACAGAAAGGTACTGAAGCTTTCTTT.